What follows are 12 T cell receptor beta chains derived from one specimen sequenced in a study of OX40 agonist ivuxolimab in advanced cancers. Clones were sequenced by immunoSEQ multiplex PCR, and TCRdb holds only the in-frame ones, with some missing. The sample lists 70,000 or so clones; approximately 81% were seen once. The material sequenced was CD4+ or CD8+ T cells sorted from blood, taken in a trial of the OX40 agonist ivuxolimab. These receptors came from an adult with an advanced solid tumor such as melanoma, head and neck, liver or kidney cancer.

The chain has TRBV7-9 and TRBJ1-1, with D possibly being TRBD1 (6 bases). Per germline, CDR1 SEHNR and CDR2 FQNEAQ (reference sequence). This CDR3 spans 14 amino acids. V dropped 6 bases and J dropped 4 bases, with 15 bases sitting between them. CDR3 amino acids: CASRQGYGITEAFF. For the CDR3, the DNA is TGTGCCAGCAGGCAGGGGTACGGGATCACTGAAGCTTTCTTT.

The rearrangement uses TRBV6-6 and TRBJ1-5, with 8 bases fitting TRBD1. Trimming took 4 bases from V and 4 from J; bases not matched to a gene: 3. Germline loops: CDR1 MNHNY, CDR2 SVGAGI (reference sequence). This CDR3 has 14 amino acids. The CDR3 region has the DNA TGTGCCAGCAGTTTACAGGGGGGGAATCAGCCCCAGCATTTT. This encodes CASSLQGGNQPQHF.

In this sample, this clone turned up a few times. The rearrangement links TRBV5-6 to TRBJ2-1; TRBD2 agrees at 7 bases. Germline values: CDR1 SGHDT, CDR2 YYEEEE. With V trimmed by 4 bases and J by 3 bases, 10 bases remained unmatched. The CDR3 is made up of 16 amino acids. This CDR3 is CASSNSLAGNYNEQFF. The CDR3 nucleotides read TGTGCCAGCAGCAACTCCTTAGCGGGTAACTACAATGAGCAGTTCTTC.

The chain carries TRBV7-9 and TRBJ2-3, with 8 bases matching TRBD2. The CDR3 has 15 residues. Trimming at V came to 6 bases and at J to 1 base, leaving 6 bases not matched to a gene. Looked up from germline, CDR1 is SEHNR and CDR2 is FQNEAQ (reference sequence). The CDR3 region has the DNA TGTGCCAGCAGTGGAGCGGGAGCGGGCACAGATACGCAGTATTTT. This translates into CASSGAGAGTDTQYF.

This clone was picked up a small number of times. This chain connects TRBV10-2 to TRBJ2-7, with TRBD2 matching over 10 bases. This CDR3 has 16 amino acids. Germline CDR1 WSHSY, CDR2 SAAADI. V gave up 1 base and J gave up 7 bases; unmatched junction bases: 10. The CDR3 sequence: CASSEWGLAGDGEQYF. DNA for the CDR3: TGCGCCAGCAGTGAGTGGGGGCTAGCGGGAGACGGTGAGCAGTACTTC.

The rearrangement uses TRBV5-1 and TRBJ1-3; TRBD1 agrees at 9 bases. CDR1 and CDR2 from the germline V gene are SGHRS and YFSETQ. This CDR3 spans 14 amino acids. V lost 4 bases to trimming and J lost 4 bases; unmatched junction nucleotides: 3. This chain's CDR3 is CASSPQGAGNTIYF. For the CDR3, the DNA is TGCGCCAGCAGCCCACAGGGGGCGGGAAACACCATATATTTT.

The V and J genes are TRBV5-1 and TRBJ2-5; 11 bases are shared with TRBD1. Germline assignment: CDR1 SGHRS and CDR2 YFSETQ. The CDR3 has 16 amino acids. With V trimmed by 5 bases and J by 4 bases, 10 bases remained unmatched. CDR3 DNA: TGCGCCAGCAGGAGAGGATGGACAGGGGGCCTAGAGACCCAGTACTTC. As protein: CASRRGWTGGLETQYF.

This chain uses TRBV2 with TRBJ2-1, with D perhaps TRBD1 or TRBD2 (5 bases each). This CDR3 has 14 amino acids. Trimming removed 4 bases at V and 0 bases at J, with 7 bases between. Looked up from germline, CDR1 is SNHLY and CDR2 is FYNNEI. CDR3: CASSVGGSYNEQFF. The DNA for the CDR3 is TGTGCCAGCAGTGTTGGGGGCTCCTACAATGAGCAGTTCTTC.

The genes are TRBV5-1 and TRBJ1-1, with a possible D match to TRBD1 (5 bases). V was trimmed by 0 bases and J by 5 bases, leaving 14 bases between them. There are 15 residues in the CDR3. The V gene's germline CDR1 is SGHRS and CDR2 YFSETQ. The CDR3 DNA is TGCGCCAGCAGCTTGGAGAGGGGCCAAGGGACTGAAGCTTTCTTT. Encoded protein: CASSLERGQGTEAFF.

The V gene is TRBV2, the J gene TRBJ2-5; TRBD1 aligns across 8 bases. The DNA matches TRBJ2-7 better at its end, which makes the J call doubtful. Germline lookup yields CDR1 SNHLY and CDR2 FYNNEI. This CDR3 has 13 residues. In DNA form, the CDR3 reads TGTGCCACCGCGACAGGGGTGACCTACGAGCAGTACTTC. This sequence encodes CATATGVTYEQYF.

The chain is built from TRBV29-1 and TRBJ2-7; D is undetermined. Germline CDR1 and CDR2: SQVTM and ANQGSEA. Trimming left V 0 bases short and J 1 base short, with 10 bases between. The CDR3 length is 14 residues. The chain's CDR3 is CSVEDRHRSYEQYF. Here the CDR3 DNA reads TGCAGCGTTGAAGATCGTCACCGATCCTACGAGCAGTACTTC.

The V and J genes are TRBV5-4 and TRBJ1-2; TRBD1 matches 8 bases. With V trimmed by 3 bases and J by 5 bases, 9 bases remained unmatched. Germline V lookup: CDR1 SGHNT, CDR2 YYREEE (reference sequence). The CDR3 is 15 residues long. The CDR3 protein is CASSSIGQGFYGYTF. The CDR3 nucleotides read TGTGCCAGCAGCTCGATCGGACAGGGTTTTTATGGCTACACCTTC.